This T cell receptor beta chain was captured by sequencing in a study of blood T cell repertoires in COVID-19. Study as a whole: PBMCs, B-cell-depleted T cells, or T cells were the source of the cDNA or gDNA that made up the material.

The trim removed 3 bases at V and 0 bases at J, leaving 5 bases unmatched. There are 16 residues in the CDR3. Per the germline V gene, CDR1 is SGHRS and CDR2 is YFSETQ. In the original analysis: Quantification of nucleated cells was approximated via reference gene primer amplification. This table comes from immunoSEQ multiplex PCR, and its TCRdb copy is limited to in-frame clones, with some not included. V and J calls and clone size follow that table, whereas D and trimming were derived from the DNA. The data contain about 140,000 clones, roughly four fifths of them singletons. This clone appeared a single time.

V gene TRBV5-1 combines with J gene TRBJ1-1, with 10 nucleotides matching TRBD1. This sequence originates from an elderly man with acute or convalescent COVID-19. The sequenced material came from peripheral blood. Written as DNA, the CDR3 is TGCGCCAGCAGCTCGGGACAGGGGTACTTGAACACTGAAGCTTTCTTT. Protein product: CASSSGQGYLNTEAFF.